A single sample is the source of the 24 T cell receptor beta chains below, sequenced in a study of shared clonotypes between healthy human individuals. The naive CD8 subset, CD45RO-negative cells positively selected for CCR7, excluded terminally differentiated effector memory CD45RA+ cells. Profiled with immunoSEQ multiplex PCR; TCRdb holds only in-frame clones, not every one. Seen here are about 580,000 clones, 98% observed once, and the top ten hold more than 0.3%. The sample was naive CD8+ T cells sorted from blood. Receptor source: a man in his thirties or forties in good health.

The chain uses TRBV27 and TRBJ2-3; D ambiguous. This CDR3 region has 14 residues. Germline values: CDR1 MNHEY, CDR2 SMNVEV (reference sequence). V was pared by 5 bases and J by 6 bases, with 15 bases between. The CDR3 here is CASSPRFPLDTQYF. Written as DNA, the CDR3 is TGTGCCAGCAGTCCCCGATTTCCCCTTGATACGCAGTATTTT.

V usage is TRBV7-8 and J usage is TRBJ2-6; 8 positions match TRBD1. V lost 5 bases, J lost 0 bases, and 9 bases stayed unmatched. Germline CDR1 is SGHVS and CDR2 is FQNEAQ. The CDR3 contains 18 residues. The CDR3 DNA sequence: TGTGCCAGCAGCGGCCGGGACAGGCCTTCCTCTGGGGCCAACGTCCTGACTTTC. This sequence encodes CASSGRDRPSSGANVLTF.

The chain employs TRBV18 and TRBJ2-2; no definite D call. Germline loops: CDR1 KGHSH, CDR2 LQKENI. Trimming took 3 bases from V and 2 from J, leaving 10 bases between them. This CDR3 region has 15 residues. The CDR3 protein is CASSPSDTNTGELFF. The CDR3 nucleotides are TGTGCCAGCTCACCTTCCGACACAAACACCGGGGAGCTGTTTTTT.

V and J are TRBV7-9 and TRBJ2-3; D unresolved. The V gene lost 5 bases and the J gene lost 9 bases, with 12 bases spanning the gap. In germline, CDR1 is SEHNR, CDR2 FQNEAQ (reference sequence). CDR3 length: 12 amino acids. The CDR3 reads CASSARVGTQYF. In DNA, the CDR3 is TGTGCCAGCAGCGCAAGGGTAGGAACGCAGTATTTT. Looking up the rest from reference TRBV7-9 and TRBJ2-3 gives the full variable domain: DTGVSQNPRHKITKRGQNVTFRCDPISEHNRLYWYRQTLGQGPEFLTYFQNEAQLEKSRLLSDRFSAERPKGSFSTLEIQRTEQGDSAMYLCASSARVGTQYFGPGTRLTVL.

The J gene is TRBJ2-1, the V gene TRBV27; 10 positions match TRBD2. CDR1 is MNHEY, CDR2 SMNVEV, per germline (reference sequence). CDR3 size: 15 residues. V gave up 2 bases and J gave up 7 bases; unmatched junction bases: 5. CDR3 in DNA: TGTGCCAGCAGTTTAGTGGCTAGCGGGAGAAATGAGCAGTTCTTC. Translated, it gives CASSLVASGRNEQFF.

The rearrangement joins TRBV7-9 to TRBJ2-7; weak D call: TRBD2 (5 bases). This CDR3 is built from 13 residues. Germline V gives CDR1 SEHNR, CDR2 FQNEAQ (reference sequence). V was shortened by 6 bases and J by 2 bases, with 11 bases between the two germline ends. CDR3 nucleotide sequence: TGTGCCAGCAGGGGCGGGCTTACCTACGAGCAGTACTTC. The encoded protein is CASRGGLTYEQYF.

The J gene is TRBJ2-5, the V gene TRBV7-2; D might be TRBD1 or TRBD2, each matching 5 bases. Germline lookup yields CDR1 SGHTA and CDR2 FQGNSA. This CDR3 region has 15 residues. With 5 bases removed from V and 5 bases from J, the gap between germline ends came to 18 bases. The CDR3 coding sequence is TGTGCCAGCAGCATAAGGGACCCCCGGCAGGAGACCCAGTACTTC. It codes for CASSIRDPRQETQYF.

The chain recombines TRBV28 with TRBJ2-3; 8 bases align to TRBD2. The CDR3 runs to 16 residues. Germline V lookup: CDR1 MDHEN, CDR2 SYDVKM. The J segment lost 2 bases and the V segment lost 5 bases, leaving 9 bases of the junction unmatched. The DNA for the CDR3 is TGTGCCAGCAGTGGCACTAGCGGAACATACACAGATACGCAGTATTTT. This translates into CASSGTSGTYTDTQYF.

The rearrangement links TRBV7-6 to TRBJ1-3; 8 bases match TRBD1. The CDR3 is 13 residues long. J was trimmed by 8 bases and V by 5 bases; bases with no gene match: 5. CDR1 is SGHVS, CDR2 FNYEAQ, per germline. CDR3 nucleotide sequence: TGTGCCAGCAGCCCTGGACAGGGAGACACCATATATTTT. It specifies CASSPGQGDTIYF. The full variable domain, rest sourced from reference TRBV7-6 and TRBJ1-3, is GAGVSQSPRYKVTKRGQDVALRCDPISGHVSLYWYRQALGQGPEFLTYFNYEAQQDKSGLPNDRFSAERPEGSISTLTIQRTEQRDSAMYRCASSPGQGDTIYFGEGSWLTVV.

The chain employs TRBV27 and TRBJ1-5, with TRBD1 matching 10 bases. CDR1 and CDR2 from the germline V gene are MNHEY and SMNVEV (reference sequence). The V segment lost 5 bases and the J segment 9 bases; nucleotides outside the gene matches: 13. The CDR3 consists of 16 residues. The DNA of the CDR3 is TGTGCCAGCAGTCCCTCCGGGACAGGGGCTACCCGGCCCCAGCATTTT. This translates into CASSPSGTGATRPQHF.

This sequence joins TRBV27 and TRBJ2-5, with TRBD2 as a possible D gene (6 bases). Germline V gene data show CDR1 as MNHEY and CDR2 as SMNVEV (reference sequence). V gave up 6 bases and J gave up 1 base, with 12 bases separating them. CDR3 length equals 14 residues. The CDR3 sequence is CASRTRSGQETQYF. CDR3 bases: TGTGCCAGCAGAACCCGTAGCGGCCAAGAGACCCAGTACTTC.

This chain joins TRBV27 and TRBJ2-7, with D maybe TRBD2 (6 bases). The CDR3 is made up of 15 amino acids. Between the trimmed V and J ends, which lost 5 bases and 3 bases, there was a span of 17 bases. Germline CDR1 MNHEY, CDR2 SMNVEV (reference sequence). CDR3 in amino acids: CASSPSGGAFYEQYF. The DNA for the CDR3 is TGTGCCAGCAGTCCCTCGGGCGGGGCGTTCTACGAGCAGTACTTC.

The chain carries TRBV29-1 and TRBJ2-1, with D perhaps matching TRBD1 or TRBD2 (5 bases each). Deletions cut 7 bases from V and 5 bases from J, with 24 bases between. This CDR3 is built from 16 residues. From germline, CDR1 is SQVTM and CDR2 ANQGSEA. In DNA form, the CDR3 reads TGCAGCGGCCAAGGGGTAGGGAGCGGAGTAGACAATGAGCAGTTCTTC. Translated: CSGQGVGSGVDNEQFF.

This clone was counted only a few times. The chain is built from TRBV9 and TRBJ2-7, with D uncertain. The CDR3 totals 15 residues. The V end lost 0 bases, the J end lost 1 base, and 11 bases lay between the germline ends. The germline gives CDR1 SGDLS, CDR2 YYNGEE. The CDR3 loop is CASSVDYGPSYEQYF. The CDR3 DNA follows: TGTGCCAGCAGCGTAGATTACGGACCTTCCTACGAGCAGTACTTC.

The chain recombines TRBV18 with TRBJ1-2; the match to TRBD1 covers 7 bases. The CDR3 totals 14 residues. Germline V lookup: CDR1 KGHSH, CDR2 LQKENI. V shed 7 bases, J shed 4 bases, and the junction held 9 bases outside the gene matches. CDR3 in DNA: TGTGCCAGCTTGGGACAGCGATCTCTCTATGGCTACACCTTC. Its translation: CASLGQRSLYGYTF.

The rearrangement joins TRBV11-2 to TRBJ2-7; TRBD2 agrees at 8 bases. V shed 6 bases, J shed 2 bases, and the junction held 12 bases outside the gene matches. The V gene's germline CDR1 is SGHAT and CDR2 FQNNGV. This CDR3 comprises 16 residues. The CDR3 coding sequence is TGTGCCAGCAGTGATGAGGCGGGAGGCCCCCCCTACGAGCAGTACTTC. It codes for CASSDEAGGPPYEQYF.

The CDR3 protein is CASSLRLAARIYNEQFF. Written as DNA, the CDR3 is TGTGCCAGCAGCCTCCGACTAGCGGCCAGGATTTACAATGAGCAGTTCTTC. This chain links TRBV7-8 with TRBJ2-1, with TRBD2 identical over 9 bases. Per germline, CDR1 SGHVS and CDR2 FQNEAQ. Trimming took 5 bases from V and 4 from J; bases not matched to a gene: 12. This CDR3 contains 17 residues.

This chain uses TRBV7-9 with TRBJ2-7; maybe TRBD1 (6 bases). The germline gives CDR1 SEHNR, CDR2 FQNEAQ (reference sequence). The CDR3 sequence is 14 residues long. The germline V and J ends were trimmed by 5 bases and 2 bases, with 13 bases remaining between them. CDR3 nucleotide sequence: TGTGCCAGCAGCGGACAGCTGGGCCCCTACGAGCAGTACTTC. This gives the protein CASSGQLGPYEQYF.

The CDR3 reads CASSPGQGLPSYEQYF. CDR3 in DNA: TGTGCCAGCAGCCCGGGACAGGGGCTACCCTCCTACGAGCAGTACTTC. V usage is TRBV9 and J usage is TRBJ2-7, with 10 bases lining up with TRBD1. CDR3 size: 16 residues. Unmatched junction bases numbered 7, after V lost 4 bases and J lost 0 bases. Germline lookup yields CDR1 SGDLS and CDR2 YYNGEE.

The chain links TRBV6-1 to TRBJ1-4, with a tentative D call TRBD1 (6 bases). Germline V gene data show CDR1 as MNHNS and CDR2 as SASEGT. The CDR3 runs to 16 residues. Trimming removed 1 base at V and 4 bases at J, with 13 bases between. The CDR3 nucleotides are TGTGCCAGCAGTGAAGTATGGGCAGGGGTTAATGAAAAACTGTTTTTT. Residues: CASSEVWAGVNEKLFF.

The rearrangement joins TRBV6-5 to TRBJ2-1; D not certain. Germline CDR1 MNHEY, CDR2 SVGAGI. This CDR3 is 12 amino acids long. The V end lost 0 bases, the J end lost 10 bases, and 7 bases lay between the germline ends. The chain's CDR3 is CASSYSSREQFF. In DNA form, the CDR3 reads TGTGCCAGCAGTTACTCGAGCAGGGAGCAGTTCTTC.

The J gene is TRBJ2-7, the V gene TRBV5-1; no clear D. The V gene lost 0 bases and the J gene lost 2 bases, with 6 bases spanning the gap. Germline V CDR1 and CDR2: SGHRS, YFSETQ. The CDR3 is made up of 13 amino acids. CDR3 nucleotide sequence: TGCGCCAGCAGCTTGGGGGTTCCCTACGAGCAGTACTTC. This gives the protein CASSLGVPYEQYF.

This clone has a handful of counts. This CDR3 is also generated by other DNA sequences in the sample. The chain joins TRBV27 to TRBJ2-1; D call uncertain. V shed 2 bases and J shed 8 bases, with 7 bases lying between them. Germline CDR1 and CDR2: MNHEY and SMNVEV (reference sequence). The CDR3 covers 12 residues. The CDR3, as DNA: TGTGCCAGCAGTTTACTGGGTGATGAGCAGTTCTTC. This sequence encodes CASSLLGDEQFF.

The V and J genes are TRBV28 and TRBJ2-1; D is possibly TRBD2 (6 bases). This CDR3 region has 17 residues. Trimming took 6 bases from V and 7 from J, leaving 25 bases between them. CDR1 MDHEN and CDR2 SYDVKM come from the germline V gene. The CDR3 region has the DNA TGTGCCAGCAGCTCCACCGACTCCGGGAGACTTTTTAATGAGCAGTTCTTC. It yields the protein CASSSTDSGRLFNEQFF.